This T cell receptor beta chain was sequenced during a study of shared clonotypes between healthy human individuals. The table came from immunoSEQ multiplex PCR; TCRdb's copy has only in-frame clones and leaves some out. The sample comprises millions of clones, roughly 92% of which are singletons, and more than 0.12% rests with the top ten. The CDR3 runs to 14 residues. Germline V gene sequence: CDR1 SQVTM, CDR2 ANQGSEA. Unmatched junction bases numbered 5, after V lost 4 bases and J lost 2 bases. The sequence came from a man younger than 30 in good health. The V call is TRBV29-1, the J call TRBJ1-1; TRBD1 agrees at 9 bases. The sequencing input was naive CD4+ T cells sorted from blood. Noted subset: CD45RA+ positively selected. The CDR3, as DNA: TGCAGCGTTGGGGACAGGGCTCTTAACACTGAAGCTTTCTTT. Translating it yields CSVGDRALNTEAFF.